This is a list of T cell receptor beta chains from one sample in a study of blood T cell repertoires in COVID-19. Profiled with immunoSEQ multiplex PCR; TCRdb holds only in-frame clones, not every one. The table records 200,000 to 250,000 clones, 90% of them present only once. The sequencing input was PBMCs or T cells enriched from blood (not recorded which). Receptors were obtained from a man aged 30 to 45 who had been exposed to COVID-19. CDR3s include the opening cysteine and the closing phenylalanine or tryptophan. D genes are given only for firm matches. Rows give clone size only sometimes, using once, few, many, or a class for an expanded clone.

clone_size: NA; v_call: TRBV2; d_call: TRBD1; j_call: TRBJ2-7; cdr3_nt: TGTGCCAGCACCCTTTTATTCGGACAGGGCAATAGCGACGAGCAGTACTTC; cdr3_aa: CASTLLFGQGNSDEQYF
clone_size: once; v_call: TRBV3-1/TRBV3-2; d_call: TRBD2; j_call: TRBJ2-5; cdr3_nt: TGTGCCAGCAGCCAAGATAGCGGGGGGCCTCAGACCCAGTACTTC; cdr3_aa: CASSQDSGGPQTQYF
clone_size: NA; v_call: TRBV7-2; d_call: TRBD2; j_call: TRBJ2-5; cdr3_nt: TGTGCCAGCAGCCCCCCCGGGAGGGAGCGTCGGGAGACCCAGTACTTC; cdr3_aa: CASSPPGRERRETQYF
clone_size: NA; v_call: TRBV6-5; d_call: NA; j_call: TRBJ1-1; cdr3_nt: TGTGCCAGCAGCCCGGCGGACACTGAAGCTTTCTTT; cdr3_aa: CASSPADTEAFF
clone_size: NA; v_call: TRBV5-4; d_call: NA; j_call: TRBJ1-4; cdr3_nt: TGTGCCAGCGGAGAGGCTAATGAAAAACTGTTTTTT; cdr3_aa: CASGEANEKLFF
clone_size: NA; v_call: TRBV9; d_call: TRBD1; j_call: TRBJ1-1; cdr3_nt: TGTGCCAGCAGCGGAACTACAGGGGGCGGCACTGAAGCTTTCTTT; cdr3_aa: CASSGTTGGGTEAFF
clone_size: NA; v_call: TRBV3-1/TRBV3-2; d_call: NA; j_call: TRBJ1-1; cdr3_nt: TGTGCCAGCAGCCACGGACGGAGGAGCACTGAAGCTTTCTTT; cdr3_aa: CASSHGRRSTEAFF
clone_size: NA; v_call: TRBV2; d_call: NA; j_call: TRBJ1-6; cdr3_nt: TGTGCCAGCAGAGATGAGTCACCCCTCCACTTT; cdr3_aa: CASRDESPLHF
clone_size: NA; v_call: TRBV7-6; d_call: TRBD1; j_call: TRBJ1-6; cdr3_nt: TGTGCCAGCAGCTTAGGAGGGGGACAGGGGGATAATTCACCCCTCCACTTT; cdr3_aa: CASSLGGGQGDNSPLHF
clone_size: NA; v_call: TRBV7-2; d_call: NA; j_call: TRBJ1-2; cdr3_nt: TGTGCCAGCAGATCCCTCGACAGGAACTATGGCTACACCTTC; cdr3_aa: CASRSLDRNYGYTF
clone_size: NA; v_call: TRBV30; d_call: NA; j_call: TRBJ2-7; cdr3_nt: TGTGCCTGGAGGGCAGATCGCTACGAGCAGTACTTC; cdr3_aa: CAWRADRYEQYF
clone_size: NA; v_call: TRBV4-1; d_call: TRBD1; j_call: TRBJ1-4; cdr3_nt: TGCGCCAGCAGCGCGACACGGACAGGGGGTGGTGAAAAACTGTTTTTT; cdr3_aa: CASSATRTGGGEKLFF
clone_size: NA; v_call: TRBV3-1/TRBV3-2; d_call: NA; j_call: TRBJ1-2; cdr3_nt: TGTGCCAGCAGCCAAGTGGAGGAAGATGGCTACACCTTC; cdr3_aa: CASSQVEEDGYTF
clone_size: NA; v_call: TRBV7-3; d_call: TRBD1; j_call: TRBJ1-1; cdr3_nt: TGTGCCAGCAGCTTAGGTGGGGACAGGGACACTGAAGCTTTCTTT; cdr3_aa: CASSLGGDRDTEAFF
clone_size: NA; v_call: TRBV25-1; d_call: NA; j_call: TRBJ1-2; cdr3_nt: TGTGCCAGCAGTGAATTCGGGGGGCCAATCACTGGCTACACCTTC; cdr3_aa: CASSEFGGPITGYTF
clone_size: NA; v_call: TRBV4-2; d_call: NA; j_call: TRBJ2-7; cdr3_nt: TGTGCCAGCAGCCACGGGACTTTGGGGGAGCAGTACTTC; cdr3_aa: CASSHGTLGEQYF
clone_size: NA; v_call: TRBV19; d_call: TRBD2; j_call: TRBJ2-7; cdr3_nt: TGTGCCAGTAGTATTGGACTAGCCTCCTACGAGCAGTACTTC; cdr3_aa: CASSIGLASYEQYF
clone_size: NA; v_call: TRBV2; d_call: NA; j_call: TRBJ1-5; cdr3_nt: TGTGCCAGCAGCGGACAGTTTCGGCAGCCCCAGCATTTT; cdr3_aa: CASSGQFRQPQHF